The sequence of this T cell receptor beta chain was determined in a study of T cell responses to AZD1222 COVID-19 vaccine. Regarding the study as a whole: White British ancestry dominated among donors, who included more females, and clonal diversity was possibly underestimated. Only after the peak T cell response were repertoires sampled.

Details on this clone: Its antigen is undetermined.

Sequencing was performed with immunoSEQ multiplex PCR; in TCRdb, only in-frame clones are kept and a portion is missing. The table includes fewer than 120,000 clones, approximately 90% detected once. J was trimmed by 8 bases and V by 4 bases; bases with no gene match: 10. The CDR3 loop spans 15 amino acids. Germline lookup yields CDR1 MNHEY and CDR2 SMNVEV (reference sequence). This rearrangement joins TRBV27 to TRBJ2-1, with 8 positions matching TRBD2. This material consisted of peripheral blood, taken 28 days after the second AZD1222 dose. This receptor was obtained from an adult who received the AZD1222 COVID-19 vaccine. The DNA for the CDR3 is TGTGCCAGCAGTTCACCGGGACTAGAATTTCATGAGCAGTTCTTC. It yields the protein CASSSPGLEFHEQFF.